The source of this TCR beta chain is a study of T cell responses to AZD1222 COVID-19 vaccine. Findings and caveats of the study: Unmutated variant regions reportedly attract nearly half of all spike-specific TCRs. Donors, mostly white British, included more females; clonal diversity was possibly underestimated. Among AZD1222 vaccinees, only six were seropositive at baseline.

Regarding this clone: Its specificity is unknown.

Germline V gives CDR1 SGHNT, CDR2 YENEEA. The CDR3 is made up of 13 amino acids. With 0 bases removed from V and 6 bases from J, the gap between germline ends came to 8 bases. Sequencing used immunoSEQ multiplex PCR; TCRdb keeps in-frame clones, though not all of them. This sample has under 200,000 clones; just over 90% occur once, and the top ten carry 3.6%. The gene calls are TRBV11-3 and TRBJ1-1; tentatively, D is TRBD1 (5 bases). This sample comprised peripheral blood, obtained 28 days after the second dose of the MenACWY control vaccine. The sequence came from an adult who received the MenACWY meningococcal vaccine as a control. For the CDR3, the DNA is TGTGCCAGCAGCTTAGATCGGGGGGCTGAAGCTTTCTTT. It is translated as CASSLDRGAEAFF.